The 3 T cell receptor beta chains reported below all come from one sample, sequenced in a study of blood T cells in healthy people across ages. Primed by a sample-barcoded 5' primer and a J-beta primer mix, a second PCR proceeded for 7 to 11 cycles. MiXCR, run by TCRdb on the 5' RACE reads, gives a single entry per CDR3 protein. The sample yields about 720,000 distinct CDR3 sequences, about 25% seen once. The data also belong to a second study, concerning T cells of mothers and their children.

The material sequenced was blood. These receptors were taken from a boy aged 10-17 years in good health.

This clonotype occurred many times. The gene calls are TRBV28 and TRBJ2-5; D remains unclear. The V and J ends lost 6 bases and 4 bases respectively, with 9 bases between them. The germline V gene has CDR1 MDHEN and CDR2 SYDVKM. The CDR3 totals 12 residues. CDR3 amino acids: CASSPGSETQYF. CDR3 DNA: TGTGCCAGCAGCCCAGGATCAGAGACCCAGTACTTC.

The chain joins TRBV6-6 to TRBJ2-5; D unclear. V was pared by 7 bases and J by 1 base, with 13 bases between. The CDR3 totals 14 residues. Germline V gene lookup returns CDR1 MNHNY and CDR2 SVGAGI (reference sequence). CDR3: CASTALASQETQYF. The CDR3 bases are TGTGCCAGCACAGCCTTAGCTTCCCAAGAGACCCAGTACTTC.

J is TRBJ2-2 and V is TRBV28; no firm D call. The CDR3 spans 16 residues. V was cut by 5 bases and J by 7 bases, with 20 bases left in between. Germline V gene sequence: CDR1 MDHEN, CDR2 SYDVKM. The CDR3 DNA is TGTGCCAGCAGTCTCTTTGTTGGAAGTAGTAACGGGGAGCTGTTTTTT. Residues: CASSLFVGSSNGELFF.